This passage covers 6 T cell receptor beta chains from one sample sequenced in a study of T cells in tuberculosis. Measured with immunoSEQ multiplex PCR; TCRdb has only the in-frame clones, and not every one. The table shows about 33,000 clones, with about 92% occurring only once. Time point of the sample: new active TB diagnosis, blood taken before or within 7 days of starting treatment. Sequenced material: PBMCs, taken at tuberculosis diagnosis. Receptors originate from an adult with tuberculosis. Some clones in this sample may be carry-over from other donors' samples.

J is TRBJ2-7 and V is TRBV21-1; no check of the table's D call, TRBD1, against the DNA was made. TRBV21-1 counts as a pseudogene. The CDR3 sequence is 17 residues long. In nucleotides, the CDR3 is TGTGCCAGCAGCGCAACTGGGGGCCCAAGCCCCGCCTACGAGCAGTACTTC. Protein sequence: CASSATGGPSPAYEQYF.

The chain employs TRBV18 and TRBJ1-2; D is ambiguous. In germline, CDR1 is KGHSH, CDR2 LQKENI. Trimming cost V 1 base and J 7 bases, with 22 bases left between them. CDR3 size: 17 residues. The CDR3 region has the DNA TGTGCCAGCTCACCACTCAATGGAAAGGGAGGAGGATCTGGCTACACCTTC. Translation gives CASSPLNGKGGGSGYTF.

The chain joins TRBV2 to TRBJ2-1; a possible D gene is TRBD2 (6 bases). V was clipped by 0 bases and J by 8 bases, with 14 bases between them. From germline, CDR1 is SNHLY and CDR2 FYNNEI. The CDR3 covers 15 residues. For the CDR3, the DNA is TGTGCCAGCAGTGAAGCAAGGAGGGGATCGGATGAGCAGTTCTTC. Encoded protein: CASSEARRGSDEQFF.

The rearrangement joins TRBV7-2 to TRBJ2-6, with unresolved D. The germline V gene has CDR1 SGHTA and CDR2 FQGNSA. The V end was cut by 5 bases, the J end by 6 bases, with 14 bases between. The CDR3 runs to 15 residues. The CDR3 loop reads CASSPRGPMANVLTF. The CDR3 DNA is TGTGCCAGCAGCCCGCGAGGTCCCATGGCCAACGTCCTGACTTTC.

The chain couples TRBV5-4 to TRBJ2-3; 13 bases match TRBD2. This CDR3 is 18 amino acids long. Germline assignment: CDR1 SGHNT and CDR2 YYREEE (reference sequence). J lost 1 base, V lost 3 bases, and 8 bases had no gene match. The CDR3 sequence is CASSSATSGGIGTDTQYF. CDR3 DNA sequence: TGTGCCAGCAGCTCCGCGACTAGCGGGGGGATCGGCACAGATACGCAGTATTTT.

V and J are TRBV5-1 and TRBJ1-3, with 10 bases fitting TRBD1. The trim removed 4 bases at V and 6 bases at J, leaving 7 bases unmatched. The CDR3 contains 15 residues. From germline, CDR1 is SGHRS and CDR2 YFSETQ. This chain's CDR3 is CASSLERQGANTIYF. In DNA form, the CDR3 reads TGCGCCAGCAGCCTGGAGAGACAGGGGGCAAACACCATATATTTT.